One sample yielded the 8 T cell receptor beta chains listed below, sequenced in a study of blood T cell repertoires in COVID-19. The repertoire was sequenced with immunoSEQ multiplex PCR; TCRdb's copy has only in-frame clones and lacks some. Of 110,000 to 150,000 clones in the sample, 75% to 90% were seen once. The sample taken for sequencing was peripheral blood. These TCRs come from a man aged 55 to 70 with active or convalescent COVID-19.

This clone is a singleton in its sample. This chain links TRBV5-1 with TRBJ2-1, with 10 bases fitting TRBD2. CDR3 length: 16 amino acids. V dropped 0 bases and J dropped 9; count of bases not matched to a gene: 9. From germline, CDR1 is SGHRS and CDR2 YFSETQ. The CDR3 region has the DNA TGCGCCAGCAGCTTGGACGGTAGCGGGAGGCGCAGTGAGCAGTTCTTC. Its protein is CASSLDGSGRRSEQFF.

The chain combines TRBV3-1 (or the pseudogene TRBV3-2) with TRBJ2-7, with a weak D call TRBD2 (5 bases). V was trimmed by 1 base and J by 6 bases, leaving 7 bases between them. From germline, CDR1 is LGHDT and CDR2 YNNKEL (reference sequence). This CDR3 is 12 amino acids long. In nucleotides, the CDR3 is TGTGCCAGCAGCCAAGTTAGCGCCGAGCAGTACTTC. Its protein product is CASSQVSAEQYF.

V gene TRBV5-1 combines with J gene TRBJ1-5, with D possibly TRBD1 on 5 matching bases. Between the trimmed V and J ends, which lost 0 bases and 1 base, there was a span of 8 bases. Germline V lookup: CDR1 SGHRS, CDR2 YFSETQ. This CDR3 comprises 15 residues. CDR3 in DNA: TGCGCCAGCAGCTTGGAAGGGGTGAGCAATCAGCCCCAGCATTTT. Encoded protein: CASSLEGVSNQPQHF.

V and J are TRBV7-6 and TRBJ1-2, with D unresolved. The CDR3 length is 11 residues. Per germline, CDR1 SGHVS and CDR2 FNYEAQ. Deletions cut 5 bases from V and 8 bases from J, with 9 bases between. CDR3 sequence (DNA): TGTGCCAGCAGCCGTGGGAGGGGCTACACCTTC. It codes for CASSRGRGYTF.

The chain is built from TRBV2 and TRBJ1-3; D might be TRBD1 (5 bases). Per the germline V gene, CDR1 is SNHLY and CDR2 is FYNNEI. The CDR3 runs 15 residues. With 2 bases removed from V and 2 bases from J, the gap between germline ends came to 10 bases. The CDR3 loop is CASSERAGTGNTIYF. The DNA for the CDR3 is TGTGCCAGCAGTGAACGGGCAGGGACTGGAAACACCATATATTTT.

The chain employs TRBV20-1 and TRBJ2-3; no reliable D call. Trimming stripped 4 bases from V and 7 bases from J, with 9 bases between. This CDR3 spans 11 amino acids. The germline V gene encodes CDR1 DFQATT and CDR2 SNEGSKA (reference sequence). The CDR3 DNA reads TGCAGTGCTATCCCAGTGCATACGCAGTATTTT. It translates to CSAIPVHTQYF.

The chain joins TRBV5-1 to TRBJ2-5; a possible D gene is TRBD2 (5 bases). CDR3 length: 15 amino acids. The V end was cut by 1 base, the J end by 5 bases, with 15 bases between. The germline V gene encodes CDR1 SGHRS and CDR2 YFSETQ. CDR3 amino acids: CASSLQTRSGETQYF. The CDR3 DNA sequence: TGCGCCAGCAGCTTGCAGACGCGGTCGGGGGAGACCCAGTACTTC.

This clone has only one observation. A read error may produce the germline difference seen at one junction end. This chain links TRBV7-9 with TRBJ1-1; no clear D gene. This CDR3 contains 17 residues. CDR1 SEHNR and CDR2 FQNEAQ come from the germline V gene (reference sequence). The CDR3 region is CTSSLGIGGLVNTEAFF. The CDR3 coding sequence is TGTACCAGCAGCTTAGGGATCGGAGGCCTCGTGAACACTGAAGCTTTCTTT.